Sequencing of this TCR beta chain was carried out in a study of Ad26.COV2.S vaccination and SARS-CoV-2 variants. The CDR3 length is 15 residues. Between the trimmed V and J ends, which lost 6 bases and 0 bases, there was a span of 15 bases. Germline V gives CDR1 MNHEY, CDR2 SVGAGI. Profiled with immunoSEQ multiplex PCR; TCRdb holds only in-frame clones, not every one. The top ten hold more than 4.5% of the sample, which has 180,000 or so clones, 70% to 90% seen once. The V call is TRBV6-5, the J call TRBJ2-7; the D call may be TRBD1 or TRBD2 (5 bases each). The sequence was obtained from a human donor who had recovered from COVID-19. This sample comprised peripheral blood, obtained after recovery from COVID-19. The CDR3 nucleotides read TGTGCCAGCAGCTTTAGGGACGCAAGCTCCTACGAGCAGTACTTC. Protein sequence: CASSFRDASSYEQYF.